The text below deals with one T cell receptor beta chain. The data were obtained in a study of PD-L1 blockade in urothelial cancer. On the study more broadly: Blood analysis occurred 3 weeks (second dose) and 6 weeks after treatment start.

The CDR3 loop spans 12 amino acids. V lost 6 bases and J 5 bases, leaving 8 bases between the germline ends. The germline gives CDR1 MDHEN, CDR2 SYDVKM. Patients were living with locally advanced or metastatic urothelial carcinoma. Each patient contributed between 1 and 8 total time points of blood mononuclear cells, pretreatment and during treatment. The assay was immunoSEQ multiplex PCR, and TCRdb's table has in-frame clones only and misses some. Counted here are some 19,000 clones, 90% occurring once; the ten biggest clones make up roughly 15%. J is TRBJ2-1 and V is TRBV28, with D uncertain. The material was PBMCs, obtained around atezolizumab (anti-PD-L1) treatment. This TCR came from a woman aged 55-70 years with urothelial cancer. The DNA of the CDR3 is TGTGCCAGCAGCCCCCAAAACAATGAGCAGTTCTTC. It encodes CASSPQNNEQFF.